What follows describes a single T cell receptor (beta chain). What this receptor recognizes is not known. No much larger clone is present one base from it, and per-base qualities are unavailable. From the cysteine up to the phenylalanine, the CDR3 has a length of 16 residues. Only the CDR3 DNA stays, 48 bases, in frame from base 1. V loses 1 base, J loses 8 bases, and the germline ends lie 18 bases apart. For CDR1 and CDR2, the germline V gene lists LGHNA and YSLEER. This specimen comes from a study of shared clonotypes between healthy human individuals (dated by TCRdb to about 2020). About the full investigation: The cohort comprised a couple of women and a few men aged 18 to 49 years. Per donor, three plates each were used for CD4 naive and CD4 memory, two for CD8 naive, and one for CD8 memory. The study deeply sequenced blood TCR repertoires of five healthy adults to estimate repertoire size and the extent of clonotype sharing between individuals. To increase sequencing depth and limit assay-specific biases, different laboratories used diverse techniques to prepare libraries and sequence TCR repertoires. Each donor's leukapheresis produced roughly between roughly 0.94 and 9.5 billion PBMCs.

The donors were healthy, HIV-negative adults who had no recently reported acute infections or vaccinations. All donors were Caucasian adults living in Nashville, Tennessee, USA. CD8 memory samples were composed of magnetically selected CD45RO+ cells combined with CCR7-negative CD45RA+ effector memory (TemRA) cells. After blood collection by leukapheresis, PBMCs were isolated using Ficoll-Histopaque density gradient centrifugation and then cryopreserved in the vapor phase of liquid nitrogen. Analytical flow cytometry was used to check the purity and quantity of each magnetically sorted T cell population. From each sorted fraction, genomic DNA was isolated and quantified by UV absorbance on a Nanodrop 2000c. Broad study findings and their caveats: Pairwise subsampling led to the expectation that sequencing depth would affect the degree of clonotype sharing among donors. Estimated clonotype richness was generally larger for naive than for memory subsets. Because the study included only a small number of donors, the genetic and exposure-history diversity represented was limited. Higher generation probabilities were observed for clonotypes shared by all four sorted-subset donors than for non-shared clonotypes. Incomplete sequencing was indicated by rarefaction of sorted-subset datasets, despite the large sequencing depth. Roughly 5.2% of naive CD4, 3.5% of naive CD8, 2% to 2.5% of memory CD4, and over 0.35% of memory CD8 clonotypes were shared across four donors. Sampling was restricted to blood, and TCR repertoires in tissues likely differ from the TCR repertoires found in blood.

TCR CDR3 regions were amplified from genomic DNA by multiplex PCR using the deep immunoSEQ assay. Genomic DNA extracted from each cell subset was distributed evenly over all wells of several immunoSEQ 96-well plates, and each plate served as one replicate. For sorted subsets, each replicate PCR was loaded with about 0.2 ug genomic DNA, equivalent to approximately 27,000 T cell genomes. Purified libraries were quantified with a Qubit 3.0 fluorometer, sized on a Bioanalyzer 2100, and re-quantified with the KAPA Library Quantification kit. Every immunoSEQ 96-well plate was sequenced on a separate single-read 150-cycle Illumina NextSeq 550 flow cell. The source study handled its data this way. Because only junctional sequences without quality scores were contained in the immunoSEQ output, filtering matching that applied to full-length reads could not be performed. To assign V/J genes and CDR3, sequences were annotated using PyIR, a Python wrapper for IgBLAST v1.9, with IMGT germline references. Any read was removed if the V/J assignment was weak (E-value above 1e-6), the CDR3 was missing, or the read contained stop codons, out-of-frame junctions, or ambiguous translated residues. V3J clonotypes were defined as sequences sharing the same inferred V gene, J gene, and CDR3 amino acid sequence. Percentage overlap between repertoires was calculated by dividing the number of shared unique clonotypes by the size of the smaller repertoire. Three approaches were used to assess repertoire richness: RTK rarefaction, the Chao1 estimator, and Recon v2.1 estimates of unobserved clonotypes. OLGA was used to compute generation probabilities for all TCRbeta clonotypes that the gDNA method yielded from four donors. TCRdb limited this immuneACCESS table to in-frame rearrangements with V and J called. A share of clones is missing; checked studies link under half to unresolved V genes, and the rest is unexplained. V and J calls and clone size are copied from that table; D and trimming were computed from the DNA. The sample has roughly 700,000 clones on record, less than 95% of them singletons. 34% of the sample comes from the top ten.

The TCR originated in a young man in good health. Some clones in this sample may be carry-over from other donors' samples. The chain uses TRBV4-3 and TRBJ2-1, with TRBD1 as a weak D call on 5 bases. The sequenced material came from memory CD8+ T cells from PBMCs. The sample's cell subset or site label, in plain terms: CD45RO+ cells pooled with CCR7-negative TemRA cells. The DNA sequence is TGCGCCAGCAGCCAAGCCCGAAGGGGCTATATCGATGAGCAGTTCTTC. Its protein reads: CASSQARRGYIDEQFF.